This TCR beta chain was profiled in a study of shared clonotypes between healthy human individuals. Overall study: Contributing individuals were two females and three males aged 18 to 49.

Findings of the study overall: Clonotype sharing across donors was expected to vary with sequencing depth.

With respect to this clone: No antigen is known for it.

Unsorted PBMC replicate PCRs drew on around 270 ng DNA, representing tens of thousands of T cell genomes. Produced via immunoSEQ multiplex PCR; TCRdb's table is partial and in-frame only. The table includes approximately 500,000 clones, 75% to 85% detected once. The CDR3 covers 13 residues. V was pared by 10 bases and J by 5 bases, with 7 bases of the junction left unmatched. Looked up from germline, CDR1 is ENHRY and CDR2 is SYGVKD. Samples left unsorted employed some 95 million PBMCs for genomic DNA. This TCR was sampled from a middle-aged woman in good health. Some clones in this sample may be carry-over from other donors' samples. V usage is TRBV10-3 and J usage is TRBJ1-2, with 10 nucleotides matching TRBD1. The sample comprised PBMCs. Here the CDR3 reads CATLPGQGYGYTF. As DNA, the CDR3 is TGTGCCACATTACCGGGACAGGGGTATGGCTACACCTTC.